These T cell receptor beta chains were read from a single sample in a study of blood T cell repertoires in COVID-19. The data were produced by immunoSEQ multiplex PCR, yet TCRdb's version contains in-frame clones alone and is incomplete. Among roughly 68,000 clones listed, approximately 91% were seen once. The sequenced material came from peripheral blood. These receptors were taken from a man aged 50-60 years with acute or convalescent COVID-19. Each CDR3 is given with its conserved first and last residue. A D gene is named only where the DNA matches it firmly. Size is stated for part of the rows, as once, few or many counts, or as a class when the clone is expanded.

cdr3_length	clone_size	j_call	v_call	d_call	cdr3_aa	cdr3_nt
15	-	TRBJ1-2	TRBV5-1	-	CASREGRGTGYGYTF	TGCGCCAGCAGGGAGGGCCGAGGGACTGGCTATGGCTACACCTTC
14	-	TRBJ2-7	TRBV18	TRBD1	CASSPNGQAYEQYF	TGTGCCAGCTCACCCAATGGACAGGCCTACGAGCAGTACTTC
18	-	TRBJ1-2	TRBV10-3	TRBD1	CAISETDGQDTQPYGYTF	TGTGCCATCAGTGAGACAGACGGACAGGACACGCAACCCTATGGCTACACCTTC
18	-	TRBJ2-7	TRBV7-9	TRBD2	CASSLGLAGASTYYEQYF	TGTGCCAGCAGCTTAGGGCTAGCGGGGGCATCCACTTACTACGAGCAGTACTTC
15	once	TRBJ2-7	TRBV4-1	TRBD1	CASSQFIDRAYEQYF	TGCGCCAGCAGCCAATTCATTGACAGGGCCTACGAGCAGTACTTC
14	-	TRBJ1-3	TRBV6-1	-	CASSEIGGGNTIYF	TGTGCCAGCAGTGAAATAGGCGGTGGAAACACCATATATTTT
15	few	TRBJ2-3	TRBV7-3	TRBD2	CASSFGGDETDTQYF	TGTGCCAGCAGCTTTGGGGGGGACGAGACAGATACGCAGTATTTT
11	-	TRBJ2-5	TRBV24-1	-	CATARGETQYF	TGTGCCACCGCCAGGGGAGAGACCCAGTACTTC
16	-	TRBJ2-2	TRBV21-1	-	CASSASGGWGTGELFF	TGTGCCAGCAGCGCTAGCGGGGGCTGGGGGACCGGGGAGCTGTTTTTT
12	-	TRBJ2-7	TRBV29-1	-	CSAVAETYEQYF	TGCAGCGCCGTAGCGGAAACCTACGAGCAGTACTTC
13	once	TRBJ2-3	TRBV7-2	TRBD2	CASSLNSGDTQYF	TGTGCCAGCAGCTTAAATAGCGGGGATACGCAGTATTTT
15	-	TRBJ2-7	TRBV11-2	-	CASSLGQVLSYEQYF	TGTGCCAGCAGCTTAGGACAGGTCTTATCCTACGAGCAGTACTTC
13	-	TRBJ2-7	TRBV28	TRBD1	CASIDRVAYEQYF	TGTGCCAGCATCGACAGGGTGGCCTACGAGCAGTACTTC
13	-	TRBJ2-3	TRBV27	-	CASAGSSTDTQYF	TGTGCCAGTGCAGGCTCTAGCACAGATACGCAGTATTTT
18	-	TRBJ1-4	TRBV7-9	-	CASSLEERVGSTNEKLFF	TGTGCCAGCAGCTTAGAAGAGCGAGTCGGCTCAACTAATGAAAAACTGTTTTTT
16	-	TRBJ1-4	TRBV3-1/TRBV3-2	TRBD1	CASSRQGTATNEKLFF	TGTGCCAGCAGTCGACAAGGGACAGCAACTAATGAAAAACTGTTTTTT
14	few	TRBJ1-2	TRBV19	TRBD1	CASSINRGLGRYTF	TGTGCCAGTAGTATTAACAGGGGCTTGGGACGCTACACCTTC
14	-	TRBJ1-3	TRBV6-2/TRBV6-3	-	CASSFRGFGNTIYF	TGTGCCAGCAGTTTTAGGGGGTTTGGAAACACCATATATTTT
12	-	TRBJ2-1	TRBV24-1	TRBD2	CATSGREGEQFF	TGTGCCACCAGTGGCAGGGAGGGTGAGCAGTTCTTC
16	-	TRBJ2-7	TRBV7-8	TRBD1	CASVSRRGLYSYEQYF	TGTGCCTCCGTCTCGCGCAGGGGGCTGTACTCCTACGAGCAGTACTTC
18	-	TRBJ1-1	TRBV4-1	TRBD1	CASSPLQGSPRMNTEAFF	TGCGCCAGCAGCCCTTTACAGGGGAGCCCGCGGATGAACACTGAAGCTTTCTTT
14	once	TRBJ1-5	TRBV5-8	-	CASSFLRGPQPQHF	TGTGCCAGCAGCTTCTTACGCGGGCCCCAGCCCCAGCATTTT
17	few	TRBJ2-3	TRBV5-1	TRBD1	CASSLEVRGQGKDTQYF	TGCGCCAGCAGCTTGGAAGTTCGCGGACAGGGTAAAGATACGCAGTATTTT
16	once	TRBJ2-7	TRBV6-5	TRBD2	CASSYFASGGPYEQYF	TGTGCCAGCAGTTACTTCGCTAGCGGGGGGCCCTACGAGCAGTACTTC
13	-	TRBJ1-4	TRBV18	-	CASLTGLNEKLFF	TGTGCCAGCTTGACAGGCCTAAATGAAAAACTGTTTTTT
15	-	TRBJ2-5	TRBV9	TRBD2	CASSAGGPLKETQYF	TGTGCCAGCAGCGCGGGGGGGCCTTTAAAAGAGACCCAGTACTTC
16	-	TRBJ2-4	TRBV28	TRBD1	CASRWTGDGSKNIQYF	TGTGCCAGCAGGTGGACAGGGGATGGGTCCAAAAACATTCAGTACTTC
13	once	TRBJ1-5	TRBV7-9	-	CASSLSGPQPQHF	TGTGCCAGCAGCTTAAGTGGGCCTCAGCCCCAGCATTTT
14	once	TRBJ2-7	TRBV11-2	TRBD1	CASSPWDRGYEQYF	TGTGCCAGCAGCCCCTGGGACAGGGGTTACGAGCAGTACTTC
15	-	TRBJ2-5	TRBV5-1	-	CASSLVTGEEETQYF	TGCGCCAGCAGCTTGGTCACAGGGGAGGAGGAGACCCAGTACTTC
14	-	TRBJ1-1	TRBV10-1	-	CASSDGDTNTEAFF	TGCGCCAGCAGTGATGGTGACACGAACACTGAAGCTTTCTTT
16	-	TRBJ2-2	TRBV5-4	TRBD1	CASSTGGRGHTGELFF	TGTGCCAGCAGCACAGGGGGCAGGGGTCACACCGGGGAGCTGTTTTTT
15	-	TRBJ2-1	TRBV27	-	CASSPHAVSYNEQFF	TGTGCCAGCAGTCCCCACGCAGTCTCCTACAATGAGCAGTTCTTC